The subject of this entry is one T cell receptor (beta chain). This sample was included in a study of blood T cells in healthy people across ages. A second about 7 to 12 cycle PCR used barcoded and J-beta primers. TCRdb ran MiXCR on the 5' RACE reads and lists one entry per CDR3 protein. The table records 1,500,000 or so distinct CDR3 sequences, around 40% of them present only once. Collection of around 9.3 milliliters of peripheral blood was performed for each donor. They isolated at least 6.5 million PBMCs from each sample. Each sample provided at least 6 micrograms of extracted total RNA. This sequence was found in a woman between 18 and 29 years old in good health. Sequencing was carried out using blood.

DNA of the CDR3: TGCAGCGTTGATCCACGGAGGAATGAGCAGTTCTTC. It translates to CSVDPRRNEQFF. The J gene is TRBJ2-1, the V gene TRBV29-1; maybe TRBD2 (5 bases). Germline-derived CDR1 and CDR2 are SQVTM and ANQGSEA. The germline V and J ends were trimmed by 3 bases and 7 bases, with 10 bases remaining between them. The CDR3 is 12 amino acids.